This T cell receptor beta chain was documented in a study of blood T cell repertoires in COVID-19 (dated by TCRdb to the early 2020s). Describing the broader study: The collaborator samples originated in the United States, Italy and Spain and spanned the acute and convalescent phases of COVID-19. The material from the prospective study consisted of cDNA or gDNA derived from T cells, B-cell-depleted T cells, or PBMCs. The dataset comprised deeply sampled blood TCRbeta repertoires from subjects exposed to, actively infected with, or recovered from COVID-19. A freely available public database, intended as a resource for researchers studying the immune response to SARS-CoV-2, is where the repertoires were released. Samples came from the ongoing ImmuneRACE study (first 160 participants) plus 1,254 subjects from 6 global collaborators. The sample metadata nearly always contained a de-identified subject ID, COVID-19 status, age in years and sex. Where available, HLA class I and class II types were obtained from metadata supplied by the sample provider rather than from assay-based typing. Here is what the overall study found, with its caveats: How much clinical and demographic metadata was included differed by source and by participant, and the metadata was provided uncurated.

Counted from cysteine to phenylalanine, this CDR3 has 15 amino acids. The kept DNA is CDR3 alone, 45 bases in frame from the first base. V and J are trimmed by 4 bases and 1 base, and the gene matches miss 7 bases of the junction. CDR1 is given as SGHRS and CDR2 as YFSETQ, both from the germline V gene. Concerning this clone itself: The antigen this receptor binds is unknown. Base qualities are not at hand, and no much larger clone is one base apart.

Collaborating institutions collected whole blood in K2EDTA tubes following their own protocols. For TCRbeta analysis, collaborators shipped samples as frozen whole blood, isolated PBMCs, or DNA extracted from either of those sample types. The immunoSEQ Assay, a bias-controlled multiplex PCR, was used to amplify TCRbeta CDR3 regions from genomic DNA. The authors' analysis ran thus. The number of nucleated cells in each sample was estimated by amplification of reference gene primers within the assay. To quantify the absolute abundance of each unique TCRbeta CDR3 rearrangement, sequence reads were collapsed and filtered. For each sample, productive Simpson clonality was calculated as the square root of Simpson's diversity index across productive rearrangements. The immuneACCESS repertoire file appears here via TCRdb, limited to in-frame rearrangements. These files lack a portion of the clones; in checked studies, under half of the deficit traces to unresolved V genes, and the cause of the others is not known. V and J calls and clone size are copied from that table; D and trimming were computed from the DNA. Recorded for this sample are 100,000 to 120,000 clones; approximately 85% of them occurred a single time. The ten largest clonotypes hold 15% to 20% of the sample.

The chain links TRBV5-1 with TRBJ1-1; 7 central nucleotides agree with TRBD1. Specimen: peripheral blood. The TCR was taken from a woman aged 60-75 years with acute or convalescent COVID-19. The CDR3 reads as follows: CASSRRTGENTEAFF. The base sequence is TGCGCCAGCAGCCGAAGGACAGGAGAGAACACTGAAGCTTTCTTT.